A selection of T cell receptor beta chains follows, all from one sample in a study of CD8+ T cells in alopecia areata. TCRdb's table, derived via immunoSEQ multiplex PCR, lists solely in-frame clones and lacks some. The top ten hold 4.5% of the sample, which has roughly 130,000 clones, approximately 58% seen once. The sample consisted of CD4+ T cells sorted from blood, taken at week 0. Source of these receptors: a human donor with alopecia areata. Both conserved end residues are part of each CDR3. The D gene is left open where the match is weak. Clone size, where shown, is once, few, many, or a class for clones that have expanded.

v_call: TRBV5-4
j_call: TRBJ2-3
clone_size: NA
d_call: TRBD2
cdr3_nt: TGTGCCAGCAGCACATCTAGCGGAGCTGATACGCAGTATTTT
cdr3_aa: CASSTSSGADTQYF

v_call: TRBV7-2
j_call: TRBJ2-5
clone_size: NA
d_call: NA
cdr3_nt: TGTGCCAGCAGTCTTGTACCGGACAAGCAAGAGACCCAGTACTTC
cdr3_aa: CASSLVPDKQETQYF

v_call: TRBV7-2
j_call: TRBJ1-4
clone_size: NA
d_call: TRBD1
cdr3_nt: TGTGCCAGCAGCTGGACAGGCTTTGCAACTAATGAAAAACTGTTTTTT
cdr3_aa: CASSWTGFATNEKLFF

v_call: TRBV10-3
j_call: TRBJ2-3
clone_size: few
d_call: NA
cdr3_nt: TGTGCCATCAGTGAGTCGGCGGGTAGCACAGATACGCAGTATTTT
cdr3_aa: CAISESAGSTDTQYF

v_call: TRBV27
j_call: TRBJ2-2
clone_size: NA
d_call: NA
cdr3_nt: TGTGCCAGCAAACTCCTGGGGGGCGACACCGGGGAGCTGTTTTTT
cdr3_aa: CASKLLGGDTGELFF

v_call: TRBV5-7
j_call: TRBJ2-7
clone_size: NA
d_call: NA
cdr3_nt: NA
cdr3_aa: CASSTSVRGSEQYF

v_call: TRBV2
j_call: TRBJ2-7
clone_size: NA
d_call: NA
cdr3_nt: TGTGCCAGCAGAGGTCGAGCAACCTCCTACGAGCAGTACTTC
cdr3_aa: CASRGRATSYEQYF

v_call: TRBV4-1
j_call: TRBJ2-7
clone_size: NA
d_call: NA
cdr3_nt: TGCGCCAGCAGCCAAGGATACACCTACGAGCAGTACTTC
cdr3_aa: CASSQGYTYEQYF

v_call: TRBV5-1
j_call: TRBJ1-1
clone_size: few
d_call: NA
cdr3_nt: TGCGCCAGCAGCTTGGATCAGGTTGGGAACACTGAAGCTTTCTTT
cdr3_aa: CASSLDQVGNTEAFF

v_call: TRBV5-6
j_call: TRBJ1-1
clone_size: NA
d_call: NA
cdr3_nt: TGTGCCAGCAGCTTCCAGGGGACTGAAGCTTTCTTT
cdr3_aa: CASSFQGTEAFF

v_call: TRBV4-1
j_call: TRBJ2-1
clone_size: few
d_call: TRBD2
cdr3_nt: TGCGCCAGCAGCCAAGATAGTAGCGGGAGTTCGTGGGATGAGCAGTTCTTC
cdr3_aa: CASSQDSSGSSWDEQFF

v_call: TRBV18
j_call: TRBJ2-5
clone_size: NA
d_call: NA
cdr3_nt: TGTGCCAGCTCACGACAGGACCAAGAGACCCAGTACTTC
cdr3_aa: CASSRQDQETQYF

v_call: TRBV19
j_call: TRBJ2-1
clone_size: NA
d_call: NA
cdr3_nt: TGTGCCAGTAGTATCCGGGAAGAGCAGTTCTTC
cdr3_aa: CASSIREEQFF

v_call: TRBV4-2
j_call: TRBJ2-1
clone_size: NA
d_call: TRBD2
cdr3_nt: TGTGCCAGCAGCCAAGAGGGCGGGAGGGTTTACAATGAGCAGTTCTTC
cdr3_aa: CASSQEGGRVYNEQFF

v_call: TRBV4-2
j_call: TRBJ1-2
clone_size: once
d_call: TRBD1
cdr3_nt: TGTGCCAGCAGCCAAGACAGGGGGGAAGGTTACGGCTACACCTTC
cdr3_aa: CASSQDRGEGYGYTF

v_call: TRBV4-2
j_call: TRBJ2-7
clone_size: NA
d_call: TRBD2
cdr3_nt: TGTGCCAGCAGCCAGGGGACTAGCCTCTCCTACGAGCAGTACTTC
cdr3_aa: CASSQGTSLSYEQYF

v_call: TRBV5-1
j_call: TRBJ2-7
clone_size: NA
d_call: NA
cdr3_nt: TGCGCCAGCAGCCCGGAGGTGGTAGGGTCGGAGCAGTACTTC
cdr3_aa: CASSPEVVGSEQYF

v_call: TRBV5-1
j_call: TRBJ1-6
clone_size: NA
d_call: NA
cdr3_nt: TGCGCCAGCAGCTTGGAAGAAAATTCACCCCTCCACTTT
cdr3_aa: CASSLEENSPLHF

v_call: TRBV7-3
j_call: TRBJ2-1
clone_size: NA
d_call: TRBD2
cdr3_nt: TGTGCCAGCAGCTCGACACGGACTAGCGGAACCTACAATGAGCAGTTCTTC
cdr3_aa: CASSSTRTSGTYNEQFF

v_call: TRBV5-1
j_call: TRBJ2-3
clone_size: NA
d_call: TRBD2
cdr3_nt: TGCGCCAGCAGCTCCGGACTAGCGGGGAGCACAGATACGCAGTATTTT
cdr3_aa: CASSSGLAGSTDTQYF

v_call: TRBV5-1
j_call: TRBJ2-3
clone_size: NA
d_call: NA
cdr3_nt: TGCGCCAGCAGCTTGAGCAAAAGCACAGATACGCAGTATTTT
cdr3_aa: CASSLSKSTDTQYF

v_call: TRBV7-2
j_call: TRBJ2-3
clone_size: few
d_call: TRBD2
cdr3_nt: TGTGCCAGCAGCGCCCTAGCGGGGGCCCCCCATACGCAGTATTTT
cdr3_aa: CASSALAGAPHTQYF

v_call: TRBV30
j_call: TRBJ1-1
clone_size: NA
d_call: TRBD1
cdr3_nt: TGTGCTTGGCAGAGACAGGGAAACACTGAAGCTTTCTTT
cdr3_aa: CAWQRQGNTEAFF

v_call: TRBV7-9
j_call: TRBJ1-1
clone_size: NA
d_call: NA
cdr3_nt: TGTGCCAGCAGCTTAGAGGGTGGCACTGAAGCTTTCTTT
cdr3_aa: CASSLEGGTEAFF

v_call: TRBV9
j_call: TRBJ1-2
clone_size: NA
d_call: TRBD1
cdr3_nt: TGTGCCAGCAGCGAAGAGGACAGGGCCGATGGCTACACCTTC
cdr3_aa: CASSEEDRADGYTF

v_call: TRBV5-4
j_call: TRBJ2-3
clone_size: NA
d_call: TRBD2
cdr3_nt: TGTGCCAGCAGCCCTCCGGGGGGGAGCACAGATACGCAGTATTTT
cdr3_aa: CASSPPGGSTDTQYF

v_call: TRBV4-3
j_call: TRBJ1-3
clone_size: NA
d_call: NA
cdr3_nt: TGCGCCAGCAGCCCTCTGATTGACGGGTCCTCTGGAAACACCATATATTTT
cdr3_aa: CASSPLIDGSSGNTIYF

v_call: TRBV19
j_call: TRBJ2-7
clone_size: NA
d_call: NA
cdr3_nt: TGTGCCAGTAGTACCAGGGGTCGGCTCTACGAGCAGTACTTC
cdr3_aa: CASSTRGRLYEQYF

v_call: TRBV4-1
j_call: TRBJ2-5
clone_size: NA
d_call: NA
cdr3_nt: TGCGCCAGCAGCCAGGATCCCGCCAGTTTAGAGACCCAGTACTTC
cdr3_aa: CASSQDPASLETQYF

v_call: TRBV5-4
j_call: TRBJ1-2
clone_size: NA
d_call: NA
cdr3_nt: TGTGCCAGCAGCTCCCCCGATGTGGGCTACACCTTC
cdr3_aa: CASSSPDVGYTF

v_call: TRBV4-3
j_call: TRBJ2-7
clone_size: NA
d_call: NA
cdr3_nt: TGCGCCAGCAGCCAAGAAGACAGGGTGGGACTCTACGAGCAGTACTTC
cdr3_aa: CASSQEDRVGLYEQYF

v_call: TRBV2
j_call: TRBJ2-7
clone_size: NA
d_call: NA
cdr3_nt: TGTGCCAGCAGTGAACGTTACGAGCAGTACTTC
cdr3_aa: CASSERYEQYF

v_call: TRBV7-2
j_call: TRBJ1-2
clone_size: NA
d_call: NA
cdr3_nt: TGTGCCAGCAGCATTTACAGGGATGGCTATGGCTACACCTTC
cdr3_aa: CASSIYRDGYGYTF

v_call: TRBV10-3
j_call: TRBJ2-3
clone_size: few
d_call: NA
cdr3_nt: TGTGCCATCAGTTCCGGACAGACCACAGATACGCAGTATTTT
cdr3_aa: CAISSGQTTDTQYF

v_call: TRBV7-9
j_call: TRBJ1-2
clone_size: NA
d_call: TRBD1
cdr3_nt: TGTGCCAGCAGCCCCGGGACAGGGACCGGCTACACCTTC
cdr3_aa: CASSPGTGTGYTF